This T cell receptor beta chain was observed in a study of cytomegalovirus exposure and HLA in healthy donors. The wider study: Out of about 190 million T cells, an earlier analysis found around 110 million unique TCR beta sequences in total. From HLA-typed donors, an early data release held some 80 million unique TCRs.

This clone was seen more than once but under ten times. In the PCR, 60 Vbeta and 13 Jbeta primers were used. The assay was immunoSEQ multiplex PCR, and TCRdb's table has in-frame clones only and misses some. The table includes some 130,000 clones, roughly 9.6% detected once. This CDR3 has 14 residues. With V trimmed by 7 bases and J by 4 bases, 6 bases remained unmatched. Germline loops: CDR1 MNHNY, CDR2 SVGAGI (reference sequence). The sample taken for sequencing was PBMCs. The sequence was obtained from a woman aged 40 to 50 in good health and CMV-seropositive. The chain employs TRBV6-6 and TRBJ2-1; TRBD1 aligns across 8 bases. CDR3 nucleotide sequence: TGTGCCAGCACCCCCGGGACAGGTTACAATGAGCAGTTCTTC. This sequence encodes CASTPGTGYNEQFF.